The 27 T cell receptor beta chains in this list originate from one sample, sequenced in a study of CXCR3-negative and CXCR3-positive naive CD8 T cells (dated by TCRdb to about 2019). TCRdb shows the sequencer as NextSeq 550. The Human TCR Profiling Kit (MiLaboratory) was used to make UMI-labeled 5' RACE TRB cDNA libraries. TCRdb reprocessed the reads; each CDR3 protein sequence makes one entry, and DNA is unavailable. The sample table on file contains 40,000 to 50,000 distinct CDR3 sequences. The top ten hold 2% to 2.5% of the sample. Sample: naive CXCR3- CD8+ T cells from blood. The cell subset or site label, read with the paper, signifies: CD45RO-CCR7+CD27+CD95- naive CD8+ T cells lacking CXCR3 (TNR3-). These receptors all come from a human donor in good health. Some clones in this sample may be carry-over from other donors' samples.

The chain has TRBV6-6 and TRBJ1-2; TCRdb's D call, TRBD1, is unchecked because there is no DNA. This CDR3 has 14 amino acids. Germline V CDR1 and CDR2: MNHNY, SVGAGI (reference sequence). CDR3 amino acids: CASSSEQGAGGYTF.

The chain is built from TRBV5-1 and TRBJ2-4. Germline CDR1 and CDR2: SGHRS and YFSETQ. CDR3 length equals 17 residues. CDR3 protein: CASSLLPSGGSKNIQYF. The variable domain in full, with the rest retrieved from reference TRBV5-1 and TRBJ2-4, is KAGVTQTPRYLIKTRGQQVTLSCSPISGHRSVSWYQQTPGQGLQFLFEYFSETQRNKGNFPGRFSGRQFSNSRSEMNVSTLELGDSALYLCASSLLPSGGSKNIQYFGAGTRLSVL.

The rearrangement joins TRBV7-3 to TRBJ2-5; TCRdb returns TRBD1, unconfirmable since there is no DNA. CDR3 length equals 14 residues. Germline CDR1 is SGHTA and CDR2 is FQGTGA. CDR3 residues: CASSATGGEETQYF.

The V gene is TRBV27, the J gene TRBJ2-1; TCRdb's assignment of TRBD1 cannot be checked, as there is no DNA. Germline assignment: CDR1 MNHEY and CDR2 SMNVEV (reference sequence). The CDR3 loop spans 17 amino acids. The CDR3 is CASSTEAGQGSHNEQFF.

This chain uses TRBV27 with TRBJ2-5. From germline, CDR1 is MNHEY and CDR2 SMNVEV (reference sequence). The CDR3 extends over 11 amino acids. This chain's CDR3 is CASFYQETQYF.

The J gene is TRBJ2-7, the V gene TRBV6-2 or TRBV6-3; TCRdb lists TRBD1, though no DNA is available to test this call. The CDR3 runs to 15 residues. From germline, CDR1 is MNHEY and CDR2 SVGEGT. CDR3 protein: CASRAPDIVSYEQYF.

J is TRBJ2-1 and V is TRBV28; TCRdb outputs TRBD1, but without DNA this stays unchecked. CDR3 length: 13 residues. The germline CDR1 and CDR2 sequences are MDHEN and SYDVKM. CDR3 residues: CASRLRGTNEQFF.

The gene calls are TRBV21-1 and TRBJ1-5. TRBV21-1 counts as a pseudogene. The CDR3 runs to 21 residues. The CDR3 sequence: CASSKDGSEFPLLRRNQPQHF.

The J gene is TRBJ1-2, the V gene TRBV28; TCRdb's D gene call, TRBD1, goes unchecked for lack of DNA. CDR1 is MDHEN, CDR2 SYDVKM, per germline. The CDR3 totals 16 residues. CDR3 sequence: CASSPPRDVGFYGYTF.

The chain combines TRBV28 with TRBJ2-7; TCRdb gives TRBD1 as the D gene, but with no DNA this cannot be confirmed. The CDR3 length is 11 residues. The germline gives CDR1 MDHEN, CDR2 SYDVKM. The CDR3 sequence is CASSFGRQQYF.

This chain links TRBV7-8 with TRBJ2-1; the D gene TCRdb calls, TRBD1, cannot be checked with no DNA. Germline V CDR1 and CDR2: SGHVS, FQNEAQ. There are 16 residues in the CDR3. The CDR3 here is CASSLDRPGSYNEQFF.

CDR3: CASSQDWGGHESNSPLHF. The chain uses TRBV4-3 and TRBJ1-6; TCRdb's D call of TRBD1 is untestable without DNA. The V gene's germline CDR1 is LGHNA and CDR2 YSLEER. CDR3 length: 18 residues.

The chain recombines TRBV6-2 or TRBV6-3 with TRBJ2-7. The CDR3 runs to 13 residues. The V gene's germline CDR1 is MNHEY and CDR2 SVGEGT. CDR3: CASSYRSSYEQYF.

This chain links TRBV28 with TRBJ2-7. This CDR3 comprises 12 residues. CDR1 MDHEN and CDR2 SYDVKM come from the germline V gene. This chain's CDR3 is CASSFRIYEQYF. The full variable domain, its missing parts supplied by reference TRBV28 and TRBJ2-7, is DVKVTQSSRYLVKRTGEKVFLECVQDMDHENMFWYRQDPGLGLRLIYFSYDVKMKEKGDIPEGYSVSREKKERFSLILESASTNQTSMYLCASSFRIYEQYFGPGTRLTVT.

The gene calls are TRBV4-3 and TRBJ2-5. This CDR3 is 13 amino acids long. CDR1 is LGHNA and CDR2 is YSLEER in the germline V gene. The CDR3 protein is CASSQDRSETQYF.

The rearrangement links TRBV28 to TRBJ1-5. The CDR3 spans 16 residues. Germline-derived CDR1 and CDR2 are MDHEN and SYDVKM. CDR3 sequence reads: CASATRLSGLGQPQHF.

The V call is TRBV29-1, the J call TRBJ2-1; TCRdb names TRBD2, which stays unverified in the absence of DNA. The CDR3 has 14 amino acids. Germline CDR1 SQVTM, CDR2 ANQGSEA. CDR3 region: CSVESGGRGIEQFF.

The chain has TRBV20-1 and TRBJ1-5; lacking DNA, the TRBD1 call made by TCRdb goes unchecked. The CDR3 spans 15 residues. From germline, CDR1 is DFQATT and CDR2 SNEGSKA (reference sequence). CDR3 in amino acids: CSARDEDWGNQPQHF.

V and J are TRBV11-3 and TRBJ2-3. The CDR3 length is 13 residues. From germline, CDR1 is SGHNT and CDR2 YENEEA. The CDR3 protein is CASSSPNTDTQYF.

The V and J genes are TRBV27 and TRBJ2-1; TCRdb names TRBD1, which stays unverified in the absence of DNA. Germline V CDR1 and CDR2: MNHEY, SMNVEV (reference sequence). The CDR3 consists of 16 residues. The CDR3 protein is CASSLVVGGHYNEQFF.

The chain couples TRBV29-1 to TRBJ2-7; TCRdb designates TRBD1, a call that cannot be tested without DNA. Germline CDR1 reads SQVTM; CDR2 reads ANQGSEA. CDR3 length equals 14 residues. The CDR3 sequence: CSAWTGKDSYEQYF.

CDR3 in amino acids: CASTPTSVGNTIYF. The rearrangement uses TRBV28 and TRBJ1-3. The CDR3 is 14 amino acids. The germline V gene encodes CDR1 MDHEN and CDR2 SYDVKM.

CDR3 in amino acids: CATSDSTGPQHF. The gene calls are TRBV24-1 and TRBJ1-5. This CDR3 comprises 12 residues. Germline loops: CDR1 KGHDR, CDR2 SFDVKD.

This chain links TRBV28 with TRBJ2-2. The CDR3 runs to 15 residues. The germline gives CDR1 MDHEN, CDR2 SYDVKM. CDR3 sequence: CASSSRVSPTGELFF.

The CDR3 sequence: CASSAPGDEQFF. The chain is built from TRBV11-2 and TRBJ2-1; lacking DNA, the TRBD1 call made by TCRdb goes unchecked. This CDR3 has 12 residues. The germline V gene has CDR1 SGHAT and CDR2 FQNNGV.

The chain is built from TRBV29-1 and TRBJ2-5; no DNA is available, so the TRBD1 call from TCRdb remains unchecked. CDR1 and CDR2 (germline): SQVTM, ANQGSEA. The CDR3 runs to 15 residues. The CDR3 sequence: CSVEDAGRYQETQYF.

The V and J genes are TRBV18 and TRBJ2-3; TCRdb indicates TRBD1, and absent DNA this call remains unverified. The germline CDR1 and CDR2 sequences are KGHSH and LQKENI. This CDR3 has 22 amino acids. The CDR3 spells CASSPKGFLKTGDEVYTNTQYF. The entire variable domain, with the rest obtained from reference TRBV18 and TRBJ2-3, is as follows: NAGVMQNPRHLVRRRGQEARLRCSPMKGHSHVYWYRQLPEEGLKFMVYLQKENIIDESGMPKERFSAEFPKEGPSILRIQQVVRGDSAAYFCASSPKGFLKTGDEVYTNTQYFGPGTRLTVL.